The T cell receptor (beta chain) under discussion was sequenced for a study of T cell repertoires in cytomegalovirus infection. As for the study in general: It was the public TCR beta signatures that indicated both CMV infection and matching HLA type. Study-wide results and caveats: Ex vivo responses were dominated by HLA-C-restricted CMV-specific TCR beta clonotypes. Identification of carriers of CMV plus the relevant HLA was achieved through cumulative public TCR beta family frequency.

This clonotype was observed many times. Its antigen is currently unknown. The germline V and J ends were trimmed by 2 bases and 4 bases, with 9 bases remaining between them. CDR1 MDHEN and CDR2 SYDVKM come from the germline V gene. CDR3 size: 13 residues. MiXCR was run by TCRdb on the reads, yielding one entry per CDR3 protein. The table includes about 680,000 distinct CDR3 sequences, 24% detected once. V usage is TRBV28 and J usage is TRBJ2-7; D is perhaps TRBD2 (6 bases). The clonotype was recovered from a human donor in good health (CMV status not recorded). Some clones in this sample may be carry-over from other donors' samples. Sequencing input: CD8+ T cells from PBMCs. The CDR3 sequence is CASSLTGEYEQYV. The CDR3 DNA sequence: TGTGCCAGCAGTTTAACGGGGGAGTACGAGCAGTACGTC.